This T cell receptor (beta chain) was recovered during a study of memory CD4+ T cells and cytomegalovirus serostatus. Study background: Of the healthy Belgian adults, 9 were CMV seropositive and about 24 seronegative. Overall study results and limits: CMV serostatus prediction reached median AUC about 0.95, or 0.9 with US-trained model. Suggested: most of the CMV-linked TCR signature lies in CD4+ memory cells.

Sequencing used immunoSEQ multiplex PCR; TCRdb keeps in-frame clones, though not all of them. In the table there are 45,000 to 50,000 clones, roughly 78% of which are singletons. Single viable CD3+CD4+CD8-CD45RO+ cells were sorted as the memory CD4+ T cells. Total CD4+ T cells were enriched by CD4 positive selection. Germline V gene lookup returns CDR1 SNHLY and CDR2 FYNNEI. CDR3 size: 14 residues. V dropped 0 bases and J dropped 4 bases, with 9 bases sitting between them. Turning to this clone: Antigen: not known.

The sequencing sample was made of memory CD4+ T cells from blood. V usage is TRBV2 and J usage is TRBJ1-1; D is perhaps TRBD1 (5 bases). The TCR comes from an adult in good health and CMV-seronegative. CDR3 sequence reads: CASSEARGTTEAFF. In nucleotides, the CDR3 is TGTGCCAGCAGTGAAGCGCGGGGCACCACTGAAGCTTTCTTT.